Below are 15 T cell receptor beta chains sequenced from a single sample in a study of TET2 disruption in CD19-targeted CAR T cells. No antigens are known for them. Using immunoSEQ multiplex PCR, the repertoire was profiled, and TCRdb retains in-frame clones only, with some absent. This repertoire includes about 26,000 clones. Treatment of the sample: autologous CTL019 cells: CD19 CAR with 4-1BB and CD3 zeta domains. Here the sequenced sample was CD8- CAR+ T cells sorted from cultured blood T cells, taken for CD19 CAR T cell therapy. Indicated subset: CD8-negative CAR-positive T cells from the infusion product. These receptors originate from a man between 65 and 79 years old with chronic lymphocytic leukemia.

As to this clone: Because the CDR3's place on the DNA is in doubt, the DNA is left out and the CDR3 is given as listed by TCRdb. This sequence joins TRBV12-3 or TRBV12-4 and TRBJ2-2; TRBD2 is the table's D call and was not checked against the DNA. The CDR3 totals 15 residues, both ends included. The CDR3 reads CASILGTRNTGELFF.

This clone is medium-sized by frequency. A read error may account for a junction end that differs from germline. The read ends 3 residues before the CDR3 terminus; that terminus is restored from the germline J gene. The gene calls are TRBV29-1 and TRBJ1-6; possible D gene TRBD1, 6 bases. Per germline, CDR1 SQVTM and CDR2 ANQGSEA. The CDR3 spans 12 residues. CDR3 protein: CSARDNNSPLHF. The CDR3 bases that were read are TGCAGCGCCCGGGACAATAACTCACCC. Using reference TRBV29-1 and TRBJ1-6 for the parts outside the CDR3, the full variable domain is SAVISQKPSRDICQRGTSLTIQCQVDSQVTMMFWYRQQPGQSLTLIATANQGSEATYESGFVIDKFPISRPNLTFSTLTVSNMSPEDSSIYLCSARDNNSPLHFGNGTRLTVT.

Comment on this clone: The read falls 3 residues short of the CDR3 end, and the missing part is taken from the germline J gene. The rearrangement joins TRBV20-1 to TRBJ2-7; 7 bases fit TRBD2. The V segment lost 0 bases and the J segment 5 bases; nucleotides outside the gene matches: 7. The germline V gene encodes CDR1 DFQATT and CDR2 SNEGSKA (reference sequence). The CDR3 is 14 amino acids. CDR3: CSARDPPTSDEQYF. The CDR3 bases that were read are TGCAGTGCTAGAGATCCCCCAACTAGCGACGAG.

Notes on this clone: Read coverage stops 3 residues before the CDR3 terminus; the germline J gene supplies the remainder. The chain combines TRBV5-4 with TRBJ2-3, with TRBD2 as a possible D gene (7 bases). The CDR3 loop spans 15 amino acids. Trimming stripped 4 bases from V and 5 bases from J, with 17 bases between. The V gene's germline CDR1 is SGHNT and CDR2 YYREEE (reference sequence). Incomplete CDR3 DNA: TGTGCCAGCAGCCCAGCTGGGGGCGGGGGAGATACG. As protein: CASSPAGGGGDT. The entire CDR3 protein reads CASSPAGGGGDTQYF.

A word on this clone: Read coverage stops 3 residues before the CDR3 terminus; the germline J gene supplies the remainder. The chain employs TRBV10-2 and TRBJ1-6, with no clear D. Germline V gives CDR1 WSHSY, CDR2 SAAADI. There are 14 residues in the CDR3. Trimming left V 7 bases short and J 7 bases short, with 14 bases between. The CDR3 sequence: CASKKGPENSPLHF. The part of the CDR3 DNA that was read is TGCGCCAGCAAGAAGGGCCCAGAAAATTCACCC.

In the case of this clone: The sequenced fragment ends 3 residues before the CDR3 boundary, so the rest is inferred from the germline J gene. This sequence joins TRBV7-2 and TRBJ2-5, with TRBD1 identical over 9 bases. J was trimmed by 4 bases and V by 1 base; bases with no gene match: 4. The germline V gene encodes CDR1 SGHTA and CDR2 FQGNSA. This CDR3 contains 15 residues. The DNA read from the CDR3 is TGTGCCAGCAGCTTAGTCGGGACAGGGACAGAGACC. It yields the protein CASSLVGTGTET. The whole CDR3 sequence is CASSLVGTGTETQYF.

As concerns this clone: The CDR3 end lies 3 residues beyond the end of the read and is filled in from the germline J gene. The genes are TRBV20-1 and TRBJ1-1; D ambiguous. This CDR3 region has 11 residues. Deletions cut 4 bases from V and 3 bases from J, with 6 bases between. From germline, CDR1 is DFQATT and CDR2 SNEGSKA (reference sequence). The CDR3 is CSATIYTEAFF. Partial CDR3 DNA: TGCAGTGCTACCATTTACACTGAA.

Concerning this clone: The read terminates 3 residues ahead of where the CDR3 ends, so the germline J gene completes it. This chain uses TRBV4-2 with TRBJ1-1; 7 bases are a match to TRBD1. Germline V gene sequence: CDR1 LGHNA, CDR2 YNFKEQ. This CDR3 is 14 amino acids long. This CDR3 reads CASSQNSGTEEAFF. The DNA read from the CDR3 is TGTGCCAGCAGCCAAAACTCGGGGACAGAGGAA.

As regards this clone: The read terminates 3 residues before the CDR3 end, so the remaining end is supplied by the germline J gene. The chain couples TRBV7-9 to TRBJ2-7, with 9 bases matching TRBD1. The CDR3 contains 15 residues. Trimming cost V 5 bases and J 3 bases; bases outside gene matches: 8. CDR1 is SEHNR and CDR2 is FQNEAQ in the germline V gene (reference sequence). CDR3 bases read: TGTGCCAGCAGCGGACCGGGACAGGGACGCTACGAG. It encodes CASSGPGQGRYE. The whole CDR3 protein is CASSGPGQGRYEQYF. The variable domain in full, with the rest retrieved from reference TRBV7-9 and TRBJ2-7, is DTGVSQNPRHKITKRGQNVTFRCDPISEHNRLYWYRQTLGQGPEFLTYFQNEAQLEKSRLLSDRFSAERPKGSFSTLEIQRTEQGDSAMYLCASSGPGQGRYEQYFGPGTRLTVT.

Notes on this clone: The CDR3 is cut off 3 residues early in the read; its end comes from the germline J gene. The chain links TRBV19 to TRBJ2-4, with 7 bases matching TRBD2. The CDR3 is made up of 15 amino acids. Germline V CDR1 and CDR2: LNHDA, SQIVND (reference sequence). The CDR3 protein is CASSPGDYSNQPQYF. The covered CDR3 bases are TGTGCCAGTAGTCCCGGGGACTATAGCAATCAGCCT.

Worth noting for this clone: Coverage ceases 3 residues before the CDR3 finishes, and the germline J gene fills in the end. The V and J genes are TRBV7-6 and TRBJ2-4; D ambiguous. Germline V gene lookup returns CDR1 SGHVS and CDR2 FNYEAQ. The CDR3 is made up of 13 amino acids. CDR3 DNA (partial): TGTGCCAGCAGCTTACCTGATGCGGCCGGT. It codes for CASSLPDAAG. The complete CDR3 protein is CASSLPDAAGQYF.

On this clone: The sample contains more than one DNA sequence encoding this CDR3. CDR3 amino acids: CASSQEAGYSGNTIYF. CDR3 bases read: TGCGCCAGCAGCCAAGAGGCGGGATACTCTGGAAACACC. V is TRBV4-1 and J is TRBJ1-3; D remains unclear. The CDR3 end is not reached by the read, which stops 3 residues before it; the germline J gene fills it in. Per germline, CDR1 MGHRA and CDR2 YSYEKL. Trimming pared 0 bases from V and 0 bases from J, leaving 9 bases between. The CDR3 runs 16 residues.

To note about this clone: The read comes to an end 3 residues before the CDR3 does, leaving the germline J gene to fill in the end. V gene TRBV13 combines with J gene TRBJ2-3; unclear D gene. CDR1 PRHDT and CDR2 FYEKMQ come from the germline V gene (reference sequence). This CDR3 has 13 residues. Trimming took off 5 bases at V and 2 bases at J, with 8 bases between the two ends. CDR3 bases read: TGTGCCAGCAGCAACTCGTACACAGATACG. Its translation is CASSNSYTDT. The whole CDR3 reads CASSNSYTDTQYF.

Of note for this clone: The CDR3 end falls 3 residues outside the read, so it is completed with the germline J gene. The chain has TRBV30 and TRBJ2-4, with TRBD1 as a possible D gene (5 bases). This CDR3 comprises 13 residues. Germline V CDR1 and CDR2: GTSNPN, SVGIG (reference sequence). The covered CDR3 bases are TGTGCCTGGAGTAGACAGACCAATCAGCCT. Translating it yields CAWSRQTNQP. The CDR3 in full is CAWSRQTNQPQYF.

A word on this clone: Coverage ceases 3 residues before the CDR3 finishes, and the germline J gene fills in the end. The chain carries TRBV2 and TRBJ1-1, with unresolved D. Germline CDR1 SNHLY, CDR2 FYNNEI. V gave up 4 bases and J gave up 1 base, with 4 bases separating them. The CDR3 has 12 residues. The CDR3 loop is CASSAWNTEAFF. CDR3 bases read: TGTGCCAGCAGTGCTTGGAACACTGAA. The full variable domain, its missing parts supplied by reference TRBV2 and TRBJ1-1, is EPEVTQTPSHQVTQMGQEVILRCVPISNHLYFYWYRQILGQKVEFLVSFYNNEISEKSEIFDDQFSVERPDGSNFTLKIRSTKLEDSAMYFCASSAWNTEAFFGQGTRLTVV.